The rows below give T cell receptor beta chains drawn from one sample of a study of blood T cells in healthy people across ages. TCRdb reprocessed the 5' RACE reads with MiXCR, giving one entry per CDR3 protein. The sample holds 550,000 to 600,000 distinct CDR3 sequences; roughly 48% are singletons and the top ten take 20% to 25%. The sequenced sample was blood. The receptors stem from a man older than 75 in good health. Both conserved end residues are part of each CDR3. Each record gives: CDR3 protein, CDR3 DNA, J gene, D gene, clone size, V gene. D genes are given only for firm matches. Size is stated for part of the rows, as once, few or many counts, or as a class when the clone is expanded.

CDR3: CSARDQGLTPDTQYF
DNA: TGCAGTGCTAGAGATCAGGGACTCACCCCAGATACGCAGTATTTT
J: TRBJ2-3
D: NA
size: NA
V: TRBV20-1

CDR3: CASSVGDRDQPQHF
DNA: TGTGCCAGCTCGGTGGGGGACCGTGATCAGCCCCAGCATTTT
J: TRBJ1-5
D: NA
size: few
V: TRBV7-9

CDR3: CASSLATGSSRETQFF
DNA: TGTGCCAGCAGCTTAGCGACGGGGAGTTCTAGAGAGACCCAGTTCTTC
J: TRBJ2-1
D: NA
size: NA
V: TRBV7-9

CDR3: CASSDVHTYQETQYF
DNA: TGTGCCAGCAGTGACGTACACACGTACCAAGAGACCCAGTACTTC
J: TRBJ2-5
D: NA
size: NA
V: TRBV25-1

CDR3: CSASAVLGNEQFF
DNA: TGCAGCGCTTCCGCGGTCCTAGGAAATGAGCAGTTCTTC
J: TRBJ2-1
D: NA
size: few
V: TRBV29-1

CDR3: CASSPHTGEQYF
DNA: TGTGCCAGCAGTCCCCATACGGGGGAGCAGTACTTC
J: TRBJ2-7
D: NA
size: NA
V: TRBV12-3/TRBV12-4

CDR3: CASSWAGTAQETQYF
DNA: TGTGCCAGCAGCTGGGCCGGGACGGCGCAAGAGACCCAGTACTTC
J: TRBJ2-5
D: NA
size: NA
V: TRBV7-2

CDR3: CASSQVGREPYEQYF
DNA: TGCGCCAGCAGCCAAGTCGGCAGGGAACCTTACGAGCAGTACTTC
J: TRBJ2-7
D: NA
size: NA
V: TRBV4-3

CDR3: CASSHTLRGQTNNEQFF
DNA: TGTGCCAGCAGCCATACCCTCAGGGGACAGACTAACAATGAGCAGTTCTTC
J: TRBJ2-1
D: TRBD1
size: many
V: TRBV7-9

CDR3: CSAGRTANEQFF
DNA: TGCAGTGCTGGCCGGACCGCTAATGAGCAGTTCTTC
J: TRBJ2-1
D: NA
size: few
V: TRBV20-1

CDR3: CATSRRDGDNYGYTF
DNA: TGTGCCACCAGCAGGAGGGACGGAGATAACTATGGCTACACCTTC
J: TRBJ1-2
D: NA
size: NA
V: TRBV15

CDR3: CASSPTGVERTQYF
DNA: TGTGCCAGCAGCCCGACAGGAGTGGAGAGGACCCAGTACTTC
J: TRBJ2-5
D: NA
size: NA
V: TRBV3-1

CDR3: CASSGDSWHYGYTF
DNA: TGTGCCAGCAGCGGGGACAGTTGGCACTATGGCTACACCTTC
J: TRBJ1-2
D: TRBD1
size: NA
V: TRBV7-9

CDR3: CASSHEGGPNEQFF
DNA: TGTGCCAGCAGCCATGAAGGGGGGCCCAATGAGCAGTTCTTC
J: TRBJ2-1
D: NA
size: NA
V: TRBV4-2

CDR3: CASAQGINTEAFF
DNA: TGTGCCAGTGCACAGGGGATCAACACTGAAGCTTTCTTT
J: TRBJ1-1
D: TRBD1
size: many
V: TRBV6-5

CDR3: CASSWISGNSYEQYF
DNA: TGTGCCAGCAGTTGGATTAGCGGGAATAGTTACGAGCAGTACTTC
J: TRBJ2-7
D: TRBD2
size: many
V: TRBV6-6